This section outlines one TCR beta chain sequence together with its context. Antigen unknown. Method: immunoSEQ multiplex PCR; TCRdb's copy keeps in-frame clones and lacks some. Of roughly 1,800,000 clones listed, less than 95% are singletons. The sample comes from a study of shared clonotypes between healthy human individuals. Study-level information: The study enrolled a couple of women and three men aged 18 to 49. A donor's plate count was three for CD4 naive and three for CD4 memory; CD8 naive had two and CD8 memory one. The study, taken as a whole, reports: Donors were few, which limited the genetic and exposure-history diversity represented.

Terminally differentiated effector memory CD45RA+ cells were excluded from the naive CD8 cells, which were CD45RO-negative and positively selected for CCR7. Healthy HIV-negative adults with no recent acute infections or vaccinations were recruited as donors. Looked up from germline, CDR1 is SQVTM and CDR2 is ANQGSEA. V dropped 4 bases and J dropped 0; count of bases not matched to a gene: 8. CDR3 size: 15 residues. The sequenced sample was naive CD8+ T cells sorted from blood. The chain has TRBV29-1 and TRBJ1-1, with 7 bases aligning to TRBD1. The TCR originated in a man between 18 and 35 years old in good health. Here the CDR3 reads CSVADDREMNTEAFF. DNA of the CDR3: TGCAGCGTTGCTGATGACAGGGAGATGAACACTGAAGCTTTCTTT.